This T cell receptor beta chain derives from a study of response to subunit inactivated influenza vaccine (dated by TCRdb to 2017 to 2018). Concerning the study at large: To follow how T cells responded to a trivalent subunit inactivated influenza vaccine, the researchers relied on deep quantitative profiling of the T cell receptor repertoire. The full study reports these points: According to the authors, only a limited number of new T cells may be recruited by each seasonal influenza vaccination.

The library was generated by RT-PCR. Sequencing was performed on an Illumina HiSeq 2500. TCRdb reprocessing: public reads trimmed at Q25 with fastp, clones called with MiXCR, in-frame beta chains kept. Each entry merges the rows of one CDR3 protein and shows their most common DNA and genes. This sample comprises about 650,000 distinct CDR3 sequences, about 15% of them detected only once. The ten largest clones take up approximately 10% of the sample. The germline V gene provides CDR1 MNHEY and CDR2 SVGAGI. Counted from cysteine to phenylalanine, this CDR3 has 15 amino acids. Only CDR3 DNA remains: 45 bases, in frame from the first base. Comment on this clonotype: Its antigen target is currently unknown. One end of the junction fails to match germline, which may point to a read error.

The source of this sequence is a man in his forties or fifties who received an inactivated influenza vaccine. Donor details come from another sample of the same person, matched by shared clones. In this chain, TRBV6-5 is recombined with TRBJ1-3; the best D guess is TRBD1, with 5 bases matching. Specimen: PBMCs from blood, collected 11 to 12 days after vaccination. The CDR3 sequence is CASSYSSGLGKTIYF. The DNA sequence follows: TGTGCCAGCAGTTACTCGTCAGGGCTGGGAAAAACCATATATTTT.